Here is one T cell receptor (beta chain) with its context. Its antigen is not known. A CD45RA+ naive subset and a CD45RA-negative memory subset were split from CD4+ cells. In germline, CDR1 is SEHNR, CDR2 FQNEAQ (reference sequence). Trimming took 4 bases from V and 5 from J, leaving 20 bases between them. The CDR3 extends over 16 amino acids. The sample belongs to a study of shared clonotypes between healthy human individuals. On the study more broadly: CD4 naive cells filled three plates per donor, CD4 memory three, CD8 naive two and CD8 memory one.

Profiled with immunoSEQ multiplex PCR; TCRdb holds only in-frame clones, not every one. The sample has a few million clones, more than 85% seen once. Points from the study as a whole: A limitation of the genetic and exposure-history diversity represented arose from few donors.

Sequencing was performed on naive CD4+ T cells from PBMCs. Indicated subset: CD45RA+ positively selected. This rearrangement joins TRBV7-9 to TRBJ1-2, with a possible D match to TRBD1 (5 bases). The receptor was derived from a man aged 18 to 30 in good health. Some clones in this sample may be carry-over from other donors' samples. CDR3 residues: CASSSRSSGTTYGYTF. CDR3 sequence (DNA): TGTGCCAGCAGCTCCCGGAGCTCCGGGACTACATATGGCTACACCTTC. The variable domain in full, completed from reference TRBV7-9 and TRBJ1-2, reads DTGVSQNPRHKITKRGQNVTFRCDPISEHNRLYWYRQTLGQGPEFLTYFQNEAQLEKSRLLSDRFSAERPKGSFSTLEIQRTEQGDSAMYLCASSSRSSGTTYGYTFGSGTRLTVV.